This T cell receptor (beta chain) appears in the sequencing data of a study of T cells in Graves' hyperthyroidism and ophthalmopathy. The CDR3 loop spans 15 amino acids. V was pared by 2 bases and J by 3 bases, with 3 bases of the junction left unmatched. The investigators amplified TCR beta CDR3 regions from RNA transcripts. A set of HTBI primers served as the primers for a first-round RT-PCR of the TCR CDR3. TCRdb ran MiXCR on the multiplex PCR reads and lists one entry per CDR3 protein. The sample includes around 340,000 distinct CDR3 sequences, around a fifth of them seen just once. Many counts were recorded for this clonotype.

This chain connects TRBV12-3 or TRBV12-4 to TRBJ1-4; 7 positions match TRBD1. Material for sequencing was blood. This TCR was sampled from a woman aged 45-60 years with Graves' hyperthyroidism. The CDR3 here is CASSLRGLANEKLFF. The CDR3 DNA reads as TGTGCCAGCAGTTTAAGGGGGCTGGCTAATGAAAAACTGTTTTTT.